The clone carrying this T cell receptor beta chain appeared many times. Its matching antigen is unknown. The CDR3 contains 14 residues. Germline CDR1 reads SGHRS; CDR2 reads YFSETQ. Trimming took 3 bases from V and 8 from J; bases not matched to a gene: 3. Each CDR3 protein gets one entry after TCRdb re-called the reads with MiXCR. Here the sample spans about 360,000 distinct CDR3 sequences, about 35% being singletons. This entry belongs to a study of T cell repertoires in cytomegalovirus infection. Study overall: Indications came from public TCR beta signatures; they pointed to CMV infection and to a matching HLA type.

The source is a human donor in good health (CMV status not recorded). Some clones in this sample may be carry-over from other donors' samples. The sequencing here drew on cultured PBMCs, taken from culture after CMV antigen stimulation. J is TRBJ2-1 and V is TRBV5-1; TRBD2 aligns across 12 bases. The CDR3: CASSWSSGRDEQFF. CDR3 DNA sequence: TGCGCCAGCAGCTGGTCTAGCGGGAGGGATGAGCAGTTCTTC.